This T cell receptor (beta chain) was sequenced during a study of CD8+CD57+ T cells in acquired aplastic anemia. Flow cytometry had shown expanded CD8+CD57+ cells in the patients chosen for sequencing. About this clonotype: The junction and the germline gene differ at one end; a read error may be behind it.

CDR3 and TCR beta VDJ profiling relied on a genomic DNA template. TCRdb re-derived calls from the reads in MiXCR, one entry per CDR3 protein. This table has some 180,000 distinct CDR3 sequences, roughly 50% appearing once. Sequenced input: sorted CD4+, CD8+, or CD8+CD57+ T cells (not recorded which) from PBMCs. This clonotype was obtained from a human donor with aplastic anemia.

In DNA form, the CDR3 reads TGTGCTAGCAGCTTAGATCAGTACCAAGAGACCCAGTACTTC. Its protein product is CASSLDQYQETQYF. J is TRBJ2-5 and V is TRBV7-7; D is unclear. The CDR3 has 14 residues. Looked up from germline, CDR1 is SSHAT and CDR2 is FNYEAQ (reference sequence).